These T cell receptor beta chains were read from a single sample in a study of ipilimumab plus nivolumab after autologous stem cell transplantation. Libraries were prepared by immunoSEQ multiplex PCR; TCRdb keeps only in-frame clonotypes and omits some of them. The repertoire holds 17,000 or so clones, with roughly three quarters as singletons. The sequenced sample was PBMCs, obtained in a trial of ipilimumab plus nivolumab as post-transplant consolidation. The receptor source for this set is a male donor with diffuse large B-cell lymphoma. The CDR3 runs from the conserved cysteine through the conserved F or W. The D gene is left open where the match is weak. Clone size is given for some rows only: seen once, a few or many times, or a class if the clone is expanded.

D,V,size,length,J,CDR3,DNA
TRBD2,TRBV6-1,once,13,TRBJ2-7,CASSETSAYEQYF,TGTGCCAGCAGTGAAACTAGCGCCTACGAGCAGTACTTC
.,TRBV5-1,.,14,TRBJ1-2,CASSQGTALFGYTF,TGCGCCAGCAGCCAAGGGACGGCTCTATTTGGCTACACCTTC
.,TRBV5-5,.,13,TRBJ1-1,CASSLPGVPEAFF,TGTGCCAGCAGCTTGCCGGGGGTCCCTGAAGCTTTCTTT
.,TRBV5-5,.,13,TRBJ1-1,CASSFAVNTEAFF,TGTGCCAGCAGCTTCGCAGTCAACACTGAAGCTTTCTTT
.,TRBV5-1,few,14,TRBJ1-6,CASSPEQGNSPLHF,TGCGCCAGCAGCCCCGAGCAGGGAAATTCACCCCTCCACTTT
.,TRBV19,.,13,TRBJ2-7,CASSMGRSYEQYF,TGTGCCAGTAGTATGGGTCGGTCCTACGAGCAGTACTTC
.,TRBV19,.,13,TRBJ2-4,CASSIATNDIQYF,TGTGCCAGTAGTATAGCGACGAATGACATTCAGTACTTC
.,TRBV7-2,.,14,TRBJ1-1,CASISWGGRTEAFF,TGTGCCAGCATCTCCTGGGGGGGAAGGACTGAAGCTTTCTTT
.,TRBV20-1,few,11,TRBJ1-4,CSAPGTEKLFF,TGCAGTGCCCCCGGGACAGAAAAACTGTTTTTT
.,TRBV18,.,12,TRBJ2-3,CASSPGQDTQYF,TGTGCCAGCTCACCAGGCCAAGATACGCAGTATTTT
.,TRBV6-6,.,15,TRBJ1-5,CASNEGSYSNQPQHF,TGTGCCAGCAACGAGGGCTCCTATAGCAATCAGCCCCAGCATTTT
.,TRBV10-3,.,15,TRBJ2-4,CAISPGDLAKNIQYF,TGTGCCATCTCCCCAGGGGACTTAGCCAAAAACATTCAGTACTTC
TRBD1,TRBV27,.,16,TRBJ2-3,CASSLSGTGATDTQYF,TGTGCCAGCAGTTTATCAGGGACAGGGGCCACAGATACGCAGTATTTT
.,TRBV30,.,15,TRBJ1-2,CAWRKTGGENYGYTF,TGTGCCTGGAGAAAGACAGGTGGGGAAAACTATGGCTACACCTTC
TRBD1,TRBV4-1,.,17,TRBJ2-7,CASSQLAGTEISYEQYF,TGCGCCAGCAGCCAATTGGCCGGGACAGAGATAAGCTACGAGCAGTACTTC
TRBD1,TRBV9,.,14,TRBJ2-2,CATRTGPNTGELFF,TGTGCCACCAGGACAGGGCCGAACACCGGGGAGCTGTTTTTT
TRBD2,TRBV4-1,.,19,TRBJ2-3,CASSQDVTSGRSSTDTQYF,TGCGCCAGCAGCCAAGATGTAACTAGCGGGAGGTCTAGCACAGATACGCAGTATTTT
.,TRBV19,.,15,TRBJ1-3,CASSIGHYSGNTIYF,TGTGCCAGTAGTATTGGCCATTACTCTGGAAACACCATATATTTT
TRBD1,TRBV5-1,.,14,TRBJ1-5,CASSATGTDQPQHF,TGCGCCAGCAGCGCGACAGGGACGGATCAGCCCCAGCATTTT
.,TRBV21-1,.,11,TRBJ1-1,CASRGDRGAFF,TGTGCCAGCAGAGGGGACAGGGGAGCTTTCTTT
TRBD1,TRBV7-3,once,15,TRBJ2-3,CASSDRDRAGDTQYF,TGTGCCAGCAGCGACCGGGACAGGGCAGGAGATACGCAGTATTTT
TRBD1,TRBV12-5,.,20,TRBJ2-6,CASGLAPGQSVISGANVLTF,TGTGCTAGTGGTTTGGCCCCGGGACAGTCGGTAATCTCTGGGGCCAACGTCCTGACTTTC
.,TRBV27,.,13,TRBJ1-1,CASSLNRDTEAFF,TGTGCCAGCAGTTTAAACAGGGACACTGAAGCTTTCTTT
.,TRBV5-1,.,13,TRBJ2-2,CASSFIGGGELFF,TGCGCCAGCAGCTTTATCGGGGGCGGGGAGCTGTTTTTT
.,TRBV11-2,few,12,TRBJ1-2,CASSRDGYGYTF,TGTGCCAGCAGCCGGGACGGCTATGGCTACACCTTC
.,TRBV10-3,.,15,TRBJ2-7,CAISPWDGFEGEQYF,TGTGCCATCAGTCCCTGGGACGGATTCGAGGGCGAGCAGTACTTC
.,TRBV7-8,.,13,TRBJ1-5,CASSIRQTQPQHF,TGTGCCAGCAGCATAAGACAAACCCAGCCCCAGCATTTT
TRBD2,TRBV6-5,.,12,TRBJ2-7,CASTSGGVEQYF,TGTGCCAGCACGTCGGGGGGGGTGGAGCAGTACTTC
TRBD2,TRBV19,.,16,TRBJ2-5,CASSIDWGGLQETQYF,TGTGCCAGTAGTATAGATTGGGGAGGGTTACAAGAGACCCAGTACTTC
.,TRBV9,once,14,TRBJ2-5,CASSPGGAAETQYF,TGTGCCAGCAGCCCCGGAGGGGCGGCGGAGACCCAGTACTTC
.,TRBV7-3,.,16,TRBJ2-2,CASSSSLRWNTGELFF,TGTGCCAGCAGCTCCTCCTTGAGGTGGAACACCGGGGAGCTGTTTTTT
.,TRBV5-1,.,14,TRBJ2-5,CASSLFRLGETQYF,TGCGCCAGCAGCTTGTTCCGCCTTGGGGAGACCCAGTACTTC
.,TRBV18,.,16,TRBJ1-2,CASSPTQGPQLNGYTF,TGTGCCAGCTCCCCTACGCAGGGACCCCAGTTGAATGGCTACACCTTC
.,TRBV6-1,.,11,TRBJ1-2,CASSPGRGYTF,TGTGCCAGCAGTCCCGGTCGAGGCTACACCTTC
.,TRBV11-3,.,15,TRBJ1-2,CASSLGAGNQYGYTF,TGTGCCAGCAGCTTAGGGGCAGGGAATCAGTATGGCTACACCTTC
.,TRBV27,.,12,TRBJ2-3,CASSSRGGTQYF,TGTGCCAGCAGCTCCCGGGGCGGGACGCAGTATTTT
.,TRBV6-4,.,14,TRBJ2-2,CASRRDLATGELFF,TGTGCCAGCAGAAGAGATTTAGCGACCGGGGAGCTGTTTTTT
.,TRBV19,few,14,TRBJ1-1,CASSGGPANTEAFF,TGTGCCAGTAGTGGGGGGCCGGCTAACACTGAAGCTTTCTTT
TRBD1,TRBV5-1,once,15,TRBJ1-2,CASAPAGGAGYGYTF,TGCGCCAGCGCTCCCGCAGGGGGCGCTGGCTATGGCTACACCTTC
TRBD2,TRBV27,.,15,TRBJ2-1,CASSRGLALNNEQFF,TGTGCCAGCAGTAGGGGACTAGCGCTTAACAATGAGCAGTTCTTC
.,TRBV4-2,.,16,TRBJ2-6,CASSQDLDSGANVLTF,TGTGCCAGCAGCCAAGATTTAGACTCTGGGGCCAACGTCCTGACTTTC
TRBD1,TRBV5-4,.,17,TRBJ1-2,CASSPWQGVMHKYGYTF,TGTGCCAGCAGCCCATGGCAGGGGGTTATGCACAAGTATGGCTACACCTTC
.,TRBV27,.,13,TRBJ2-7,CASTVARGGEQYF,TGTGCCAGCACCGTAGCGCGGGGCGGGGAGCAGTACTTC
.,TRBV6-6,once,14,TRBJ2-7,CASSYSRQSYEQYF,TGTGCCAGCAGTTACTCACGCCAGTCCTACGAGCAGTACTTC
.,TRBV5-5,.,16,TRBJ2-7,CASSLKRDSSSYEQYF,TGTGCCAGCAGCTTGAAGAGGGACTCGAGCTCCTACGAGCAGTACTTC
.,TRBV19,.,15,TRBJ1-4,CASSPGQYRGEKLFF,TGTGCCAGTAGTCCTGGACAGTATCGAGGTGAAAAACTGTTTTTT
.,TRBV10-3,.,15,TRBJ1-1,CAISPLDVAGGEAFF,TGTGCCATCAGCCCCTTGGACGTGGCCGGTGGTGAAGCTTTCTTT
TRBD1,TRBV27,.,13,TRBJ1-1,CASSYRGNTEAFF,TGTGCCAGCAGTTACAGGGGGAACACTGAAGCTTTCTTT
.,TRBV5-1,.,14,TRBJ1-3,CASSLVGDGNTIYF,TGCGCCAGCAGCTTGGTAGGGGACGGAAACACCATATATTTT
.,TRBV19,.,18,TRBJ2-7,CASSKGGSTGVLPYEQYF,TGTGCCAGTAGTAAGGGTGGGAGCACGGGAGTACTGCCATACGAGCAGTACTTC
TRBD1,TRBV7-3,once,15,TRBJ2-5,CASSAYPGQGNEQYF,TGTGCCAGCAGCGCATACCCGGGACAGGGTAATGAGCAGTACTTC
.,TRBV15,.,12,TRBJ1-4,CATSRLGEKLFF,TGTGCCACCAGCAGATTGGGGGAAAAACTGTTTTTT
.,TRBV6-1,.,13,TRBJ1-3,CASSEESWNTIYF,TGTGCCAGCAGTGAAGAATCTTGGAACACCATATATTTT
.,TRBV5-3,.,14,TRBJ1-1,CARSLDGSPRRAFF,TGTGCCAGAAGCTTAGACGGGTCCCCCCGTCGAGCTTTCTTT